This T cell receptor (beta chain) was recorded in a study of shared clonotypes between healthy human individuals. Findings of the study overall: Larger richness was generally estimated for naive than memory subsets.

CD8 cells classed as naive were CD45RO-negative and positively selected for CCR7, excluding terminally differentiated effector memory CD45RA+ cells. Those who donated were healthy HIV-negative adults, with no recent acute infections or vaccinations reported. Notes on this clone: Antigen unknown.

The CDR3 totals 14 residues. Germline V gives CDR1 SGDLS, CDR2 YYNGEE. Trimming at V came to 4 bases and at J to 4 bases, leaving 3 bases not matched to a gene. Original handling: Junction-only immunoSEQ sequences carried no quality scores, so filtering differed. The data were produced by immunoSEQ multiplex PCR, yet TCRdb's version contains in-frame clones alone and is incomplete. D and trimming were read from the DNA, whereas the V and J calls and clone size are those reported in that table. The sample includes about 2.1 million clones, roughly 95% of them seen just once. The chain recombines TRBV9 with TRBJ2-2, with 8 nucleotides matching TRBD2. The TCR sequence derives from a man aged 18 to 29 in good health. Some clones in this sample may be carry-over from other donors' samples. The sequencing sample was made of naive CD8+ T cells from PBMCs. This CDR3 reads CASSPTSATGELFF. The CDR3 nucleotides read TGTGCCAGCAGCCCGACTAGCGCCACCGGGGAGCTGTTTTTT.